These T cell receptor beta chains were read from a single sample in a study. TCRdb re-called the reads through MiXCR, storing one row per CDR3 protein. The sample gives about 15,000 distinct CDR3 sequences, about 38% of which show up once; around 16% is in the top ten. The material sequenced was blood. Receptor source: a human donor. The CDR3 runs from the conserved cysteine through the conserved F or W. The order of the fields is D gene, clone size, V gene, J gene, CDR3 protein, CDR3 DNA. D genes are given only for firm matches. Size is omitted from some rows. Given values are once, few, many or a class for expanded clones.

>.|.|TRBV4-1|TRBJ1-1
CASSQDPPCHCVNTEAFF
TGCGCCAGCAGCCAAGATCCCCCCTGTCACTGTGTGAACACTGAAGCTTTCTTT
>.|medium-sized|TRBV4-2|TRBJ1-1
CASSQELGGREAFF
TGTGCCAGCAGCCAAGAACTCGGGGGAAGAGAAGCTTTCTTT
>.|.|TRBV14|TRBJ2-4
CASSRTGTDEQYF
TGTGCCAGCAGCCGAACAGGGACCGATGAGCAGTACTTC
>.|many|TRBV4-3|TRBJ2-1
CASSQDEGDNDNEQFF
TGCGCCAGCAGCCAAGATGAAGGAGATAACGATAATGAGCAGTTCTTC
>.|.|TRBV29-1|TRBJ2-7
CSVEAGRGYGYEQYF
TGCAGCGTTGAAGCAGGGCGGGGCTATGGCTACGAGCAGTACTTC
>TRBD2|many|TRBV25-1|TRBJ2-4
CASSGGGLAKNIQYF
TGTGCCAGCAGTGGCGGGGGTCTAGCCAAAAACATTCAGTACTTC
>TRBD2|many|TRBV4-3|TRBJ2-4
CASSQDLGLANIQYF
TGCGCCAGCAGCCAAGATCTGGGACTAGCAAACATTCAGTACTTC
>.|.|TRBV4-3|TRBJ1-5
CASSQDKPSGGYNEPQHF
TGCGCCAGCAGCCAAGATAAACCTAGCGGAGGTTACAATGAGCCCCAGCATTTT
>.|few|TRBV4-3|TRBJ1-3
CASSQDYKGFENTIYF
TGCGCCAGCAGCCAAGATTATAAGGGTTTCGAAAACACCATATATTTT
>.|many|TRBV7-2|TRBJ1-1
CASSPTEGWGNTEAFF
TGTGCCAGCAGCCCGACTGAAGGATGGGGGAACACTGAAGCTTTCTTT
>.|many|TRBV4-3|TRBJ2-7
CASSDRVTYEQYF
TGCGCCAGCAGCGACCGGGTCACCTACGAGCAGTACTTC
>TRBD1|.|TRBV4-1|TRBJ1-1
CASSQEVIPGQGNTEAFF
TGCGCCAGCAGCCAAGAAGTTATACCGGGACAGGGGAACACTGAAGCTTTCTTT
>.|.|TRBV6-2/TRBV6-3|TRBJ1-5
CASSYGSGIGNQPQHF
TGTGCCAGCAGTTACGGGTCAGGGATCGGCAATCAGCCCCAGCATTTT
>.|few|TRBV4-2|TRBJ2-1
CASSHTGYEQFF
TGTGCCAGCAGCCACACAGGATACGAGCAGTTCTTC